This T cell receptor (beta chain) came from a study of T cell repertoires in cytomegalovirus infection (dated by TCRdb to between 2018 and 2021). For the wider study: Donor HLA type was relevant to the analysis, as public TCR beta signatures indicated carriage of CMV infection together with the matching HLA type.

On the study overall, not on this receptor specifically: In the ex vivo response, HLA-C-restricted CMV-specific TCR beta clonotypes were dominant, and in two of eight donors the single most frequent clonotype came from this HLA-C-restricted group. In both this cohort and an independent roughly 330-donor cohort, the cumulative frequency of public TCR beta family members distinguished carriers of CMV infection plus the relevant HLA type.

Sequencing used an Illumina HiSeq 1500. The public reads were quality trimmed at Q25 with fastp and then assembled into clones with MiXCR by TCRdb, keeping productive beta chains. Each entry merges the rows of one CDR3 protein and shows their most common DNA and genes. Across this sample there are 150,000 or so distinct CDR3 sequences, with 5.5% to 7% seen only once. The ten largest clones take up about a sixth of the sample. Of note for this clonotype: What antigen it recognizes has not been identified. Base qualities were left out, and no much larger clone turns up one base away.

From cysteine to phenylalanine, the CDR3 is 14 amino acids long. Just CDR3 DNA is preserved here, 42 bases in frame from base 1. A distance of 16 bases separates the germline ends of V and J, which lose 6 bases and 5 bases respectively. CDR1 and CDR2 are read off the germline V gene as MDHEN and SYDVKM. The rearrangement joined TRBV28 to TRBJ1-2; TRBD1 is perhaps the D gene, given 5 matching bases. This clonotype was obtained from a human donor in good health (CMV status not recorded). Some clones in this sample may be carry-over from other donors' samples. Source material: PBMCs. The DNA is TGTGCCAGCAGGCGAAGCGGGACCGAGTATGGCTACACCTTC. Its product reads: CASRRSGTEYGYTF.